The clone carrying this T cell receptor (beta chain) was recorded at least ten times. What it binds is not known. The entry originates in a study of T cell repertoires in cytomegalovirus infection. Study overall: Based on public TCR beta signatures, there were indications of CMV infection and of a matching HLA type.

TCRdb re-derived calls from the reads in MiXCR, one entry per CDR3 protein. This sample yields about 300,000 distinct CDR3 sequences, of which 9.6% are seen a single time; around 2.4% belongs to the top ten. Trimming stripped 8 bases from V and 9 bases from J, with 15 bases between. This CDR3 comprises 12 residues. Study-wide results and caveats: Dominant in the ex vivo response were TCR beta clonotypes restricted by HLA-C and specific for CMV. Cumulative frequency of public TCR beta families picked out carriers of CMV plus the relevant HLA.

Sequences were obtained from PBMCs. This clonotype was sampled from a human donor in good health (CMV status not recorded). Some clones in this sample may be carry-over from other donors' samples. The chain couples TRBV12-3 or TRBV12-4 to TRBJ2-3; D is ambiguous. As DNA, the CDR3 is TGTGCCAGCGCAGAGACCCCTTCCACGCAGTATTTT. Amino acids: CASAETPSTQYF.